The 2 T cell receptor beta chains below all came from one sample that was sequenced in a study of a mutant IDH1 vaccine in newly diagnosed glioma (dated by TCRdb to about 2021). Their antigen targets remain unknown. The library was built by means of the immunoSEQ multiplex PCR assay. TCRdb's version of the immuneACCESS table is confined to in-frame rearrangements and falls short of the full clone set. An unresolved V gene accounts for under half of the shortfall where checked; the remainder is of unknown origin. The sample data list 110,000 or so clones, and almost 90% of these were observed just once. The ten largest clones represent roughly 0.55% of the sample. The sample's time point label, decoded: week 11, during vaccination. Each vaccine dose, consisting of 300 ug of a 20-mer mutant IDH1 peptide in Montanide, was administered subcutaneously with topical imiquimod. Sequenced here: PBMCs, sampled from a glioma patient whose treatment included an IDH1 peptide vaccine. The receptors were gathered from a woman between 50 and 59 years old with glioma.

This clone was seen only a few times. The chain is built from TRBV5-1 and TRBJ1-5, with D possibly being TRBD1 (6 bases). The V end was cut by 4 bases, the J end by 0 bases, with 8 bases between. There are 14 residues in the CDR3. The germline V gene encodes CDR1 SGHRS and CDR2 YFSETQ. CDR3 DNA sequence: TGCGCCAGCAGCCCGGGACATAGCAATCAGCCCCAGCATTTT. Translated, it gives CASSPGHSNQPQHF.

The chain carries TRBV5-8 and TRBJ1-2; 10 nucleotides line up with TRBD1. Germline V gene sequence: CDR1 SGHTS, CDR2 YDEGEE. This CDR3 has 15 residues. V lost 4 bases to trimming and J lost 4 bases; unmatched junction nucleotides: 7. The CDR3 DNA sequence: TGTGCCAGCAGCAAACCGGGACAGGGGTCCTATGGCTACACCTTC. Its protein product is CASSKPGQGSYGYTF.